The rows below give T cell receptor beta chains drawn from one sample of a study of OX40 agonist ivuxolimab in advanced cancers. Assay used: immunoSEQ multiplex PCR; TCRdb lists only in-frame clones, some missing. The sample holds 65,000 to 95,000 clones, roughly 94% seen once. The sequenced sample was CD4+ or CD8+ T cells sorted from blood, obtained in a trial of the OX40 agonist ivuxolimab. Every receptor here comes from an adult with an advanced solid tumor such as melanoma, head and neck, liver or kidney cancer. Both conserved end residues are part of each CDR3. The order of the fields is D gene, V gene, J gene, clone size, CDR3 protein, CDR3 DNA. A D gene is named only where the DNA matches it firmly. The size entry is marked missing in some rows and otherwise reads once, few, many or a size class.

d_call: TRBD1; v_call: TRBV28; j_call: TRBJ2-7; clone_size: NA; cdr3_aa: CASSSDRGRNEQYF; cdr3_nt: TGTGCCAGCAGTTCGGACAGGGGAAGAAACGAGCAGTACTTC
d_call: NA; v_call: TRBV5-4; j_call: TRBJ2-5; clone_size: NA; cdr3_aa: CASSPSGVTQETQYF; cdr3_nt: TGTGCCAGCAGCCCCTCGGGAGTCACCCAAGAGACCCAGTACTTC
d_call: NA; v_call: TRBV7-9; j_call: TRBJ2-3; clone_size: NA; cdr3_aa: CASSLEASGWEGTQYF; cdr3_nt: TGTGCCAGCAGCTTAGAGGCGTCAGGGTGGGAAGGTACGCAGTATTTT
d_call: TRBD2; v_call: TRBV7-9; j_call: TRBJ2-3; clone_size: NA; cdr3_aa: CASSTGTSGRRRDTQYF; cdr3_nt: TGTGCCAGCAGCACCGGGACTAGCGGGAGGAGGAGAGATACGCAGTATTTT
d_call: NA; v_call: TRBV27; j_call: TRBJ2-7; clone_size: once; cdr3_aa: CASSFLDSPHEQYF; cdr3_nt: TGTGCCAGCAGTTTCCTGGACAGTCCCCACGAGCAGTACTTC
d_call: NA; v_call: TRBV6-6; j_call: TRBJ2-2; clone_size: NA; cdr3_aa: CASSTDGNTGELFF; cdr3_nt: TGTGCCAGCAGCACGGACGGGAACACCGGGGAGCTGTTTTTT
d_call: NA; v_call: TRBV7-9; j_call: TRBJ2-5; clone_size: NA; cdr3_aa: CASSYIPEETQYF; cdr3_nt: TGTGCCAGCAGCTACATACCTGAAGAGACCCAGTACTTC
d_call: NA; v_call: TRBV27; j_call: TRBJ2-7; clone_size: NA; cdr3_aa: CASSYRGTGADEQYF; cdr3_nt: TGTGCCAGCAGTTATAGGGGGACCGGAGCGGACGAGCAGTACTTC
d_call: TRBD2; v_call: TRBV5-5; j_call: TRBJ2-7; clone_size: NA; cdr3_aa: CASSLGTSGFYEQYF; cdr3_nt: TGTGCCAGCAGCTTGGGGACTAGCGGTTTCTACGAGCAGTACTTC
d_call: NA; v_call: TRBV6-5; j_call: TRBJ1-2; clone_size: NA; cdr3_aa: CASSFGMEGYTF; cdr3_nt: TGTGCCAGCAGTTTCGGAATGGAGGGCTACACCTTC
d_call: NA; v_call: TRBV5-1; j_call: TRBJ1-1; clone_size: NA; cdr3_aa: CASSGGNTEAFF; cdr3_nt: TGCGCCAGCAGTGGGGGAAACACTGAAGCTTTCTTT
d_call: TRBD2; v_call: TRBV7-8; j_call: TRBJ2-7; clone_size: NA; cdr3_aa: CASSLVRLPKTSGSYEQYF; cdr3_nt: TGTGCCAGCAGCTTAGTACGGCTTCCTAAGACTAGCGGCTCCTACGAGCAGTACTTC
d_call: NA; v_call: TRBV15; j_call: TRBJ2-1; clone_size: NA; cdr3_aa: CATSTTQRNEQFF; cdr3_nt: TGTGCCACCAGCACCACTCAACGCAATGAGCAGTTCTTC
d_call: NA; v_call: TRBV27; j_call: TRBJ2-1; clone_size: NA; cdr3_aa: CASMTSSYNEQFF; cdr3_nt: TGTGCCAGCATGACAAGCTCCTACAATGAGCAGTTCTTC
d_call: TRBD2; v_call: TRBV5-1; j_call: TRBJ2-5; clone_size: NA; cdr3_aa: CASSRNSGRELEETQYF; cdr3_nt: TGCGCCAGCAGCCGCAATAGCGGGAGGGAACTTGAGGAGACCCAGTACTTC
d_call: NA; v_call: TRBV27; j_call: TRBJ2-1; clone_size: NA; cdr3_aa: CASSLSGGSYNEQFF; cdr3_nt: TGTGCCAGCAGTTTATCCGGAGGCTCCTACAATGAGCAGTTCTTC
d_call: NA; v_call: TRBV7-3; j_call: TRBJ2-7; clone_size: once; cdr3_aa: CASSFRETESYEQYF; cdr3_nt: TGTGCCAGCAGCTTCCGCGAAACAGAGTCCTACGAGCAGTACTTC
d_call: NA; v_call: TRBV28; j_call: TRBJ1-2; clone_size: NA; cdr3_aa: CASSLGAGYGYTF; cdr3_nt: TGTGCCAGCAGTTTAGGTGCGGGCTATGGCTACACCTTC
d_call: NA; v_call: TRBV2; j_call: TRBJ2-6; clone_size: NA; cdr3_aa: CASSEFVVAGRSGANVLTF; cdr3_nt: TGTGCCAGCAGTGAATTTGTGGTAGCCGGCCGCTCTGGGGCCAACGTCCTGACTTTC
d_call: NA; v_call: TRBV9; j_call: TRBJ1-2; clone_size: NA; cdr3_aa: CASSVEANLNPYGYTF; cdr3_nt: TGTGCCAGCAGCGTAGAGGCGAATTTAAACCCCTATGGCTACACCTTC
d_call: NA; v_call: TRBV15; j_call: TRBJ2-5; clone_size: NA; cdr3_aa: CATSNPRGQGPQETQYF; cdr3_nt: TGTGCCACCAGCAACCCTAGAGGGCAGGGGCCTCAAGAGACCCAGTACTTC
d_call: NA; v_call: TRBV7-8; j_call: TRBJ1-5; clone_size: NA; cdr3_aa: CASSLGGQAVPNQPQHF; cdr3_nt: TGTGCCAGCAGCTTAGGGGGCCAGGCGGTCCCCAATCAGCCCCAGCATTTT
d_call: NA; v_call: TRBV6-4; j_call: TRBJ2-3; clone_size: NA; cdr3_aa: CASSDSIGTQYF; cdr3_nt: TGTGCCAGCAGTGACTCGATAGGCACGCAGTATTTT
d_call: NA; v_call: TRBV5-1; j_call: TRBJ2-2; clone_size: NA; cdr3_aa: CASSLQGSTGELFF; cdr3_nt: TGCGCCAGCAGCTTGCAGGGCAGCACCGGGGAGCTGTTTTTT
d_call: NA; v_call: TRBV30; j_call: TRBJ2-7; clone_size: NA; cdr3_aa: CAWSHVGIGEQYF; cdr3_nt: TGTGCCTGGAGTCACGTGGGGATAGGGGAGCAGTACTTC
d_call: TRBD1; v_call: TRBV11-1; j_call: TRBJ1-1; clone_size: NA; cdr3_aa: CASSRTGATEAFF; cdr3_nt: TGTGCCAGCAGCCGTACAGGGGCCACTGAAGCTTTCTTT
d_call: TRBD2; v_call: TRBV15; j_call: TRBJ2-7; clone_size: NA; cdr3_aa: CATSSRSAGGLEQYF; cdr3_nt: TGTGCCACCAGCTCACGCTCGGCGGGAGGGCTCGAGCAGTACTTC
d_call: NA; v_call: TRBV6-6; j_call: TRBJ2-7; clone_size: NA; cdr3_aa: CASSYSTNYEQYF; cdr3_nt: TGTGCCAGCAGTTACTCGACCAACTACGAGCAGTACTTC
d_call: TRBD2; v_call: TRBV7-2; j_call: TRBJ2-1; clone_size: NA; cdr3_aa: CASSAPAGENKYEQFF; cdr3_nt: TGTGCCAGCAGCGCCCCAGCGGGAGAAAATAAGTATGAGCAGTTCTTC
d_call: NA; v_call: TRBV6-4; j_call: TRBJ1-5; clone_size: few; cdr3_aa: CASSEFPQSQPQHF; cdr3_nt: TGTGCCAGCAGTGAGTTCCCCCAGAGCCAGCCCCAGCATTTT
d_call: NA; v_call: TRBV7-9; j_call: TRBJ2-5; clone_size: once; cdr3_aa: CASSPLGQEETQYF; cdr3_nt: TGTGCCAGCAGCCCCCTAGGGCAGGAAGAGACCCAGTACTTC
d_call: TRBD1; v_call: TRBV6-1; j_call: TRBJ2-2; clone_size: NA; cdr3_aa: CASSDQGARFAGELFF; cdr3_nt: TGTGCCAGCAGTGACCAGGGGGCGAGGTTTGCCGGGGAGCTGTTTTTT
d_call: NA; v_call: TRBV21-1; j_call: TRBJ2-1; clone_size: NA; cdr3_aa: CASSKVAGSNEQFF; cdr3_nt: TGTGCCAGCAGCAAAGTTGCAGGGTCTAATGAGCAGTTCTTC
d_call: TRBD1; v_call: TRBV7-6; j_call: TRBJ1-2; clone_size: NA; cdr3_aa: CASSQGAGQTYGYTF; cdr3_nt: TGTGCCAGCAGCCAGGGGGCGGGCCAGACCTATGGCTACACCTTC
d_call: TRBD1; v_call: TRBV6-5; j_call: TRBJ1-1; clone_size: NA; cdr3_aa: CASSAGTVEAFF; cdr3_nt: TGTGCCAGCAGTGCCGGGACAGTTGAAGCTTTCTTT
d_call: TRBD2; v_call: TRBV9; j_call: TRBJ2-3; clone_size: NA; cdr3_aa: CASSVVAGATTDTQYF; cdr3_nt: TGTGCCAGCAGCGTGGTAGCGGGGGCGACCACAGATACGCAGTATTTT
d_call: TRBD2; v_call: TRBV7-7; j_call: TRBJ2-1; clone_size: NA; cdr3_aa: CASSTGTSGYNEQFF; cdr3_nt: TGTGCCAGCAGCACCGGGACTAGCGGATATAATGAGCAGTTCTTC
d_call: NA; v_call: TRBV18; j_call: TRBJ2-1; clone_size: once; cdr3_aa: CASSPEAFDNEQFF; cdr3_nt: TGTGCCAGCTCACCGGAGGCATTCGACAATGAGCAGTTCTTC
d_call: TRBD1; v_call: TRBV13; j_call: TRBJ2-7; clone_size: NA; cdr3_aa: CASSLAGQGANEQYF; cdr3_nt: TGTGCCAGCAGCTTAGCAGGGCAGGGGGCGAACGAGCAGTACTTC
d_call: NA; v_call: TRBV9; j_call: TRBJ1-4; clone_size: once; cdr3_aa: CASSVVVTNEKLFF; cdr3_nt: TGTGCCAGCAGCGTAGTTGTAACTAATGAAAAACTGTTTTTT
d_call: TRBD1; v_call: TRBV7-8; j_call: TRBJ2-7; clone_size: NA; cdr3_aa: CASSPLEGAHEQYF; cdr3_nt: TGTGCCAGCAGCCCCCTTGAGGGGGCCCACGAGCAGTACTTC
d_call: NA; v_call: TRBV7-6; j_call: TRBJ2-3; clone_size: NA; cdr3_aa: CASTPGPRGGTDTQYF; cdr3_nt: TGTGCCAGCACCCCTGGGCCGAGGGGTGGTACAGATACGCAGTATTTT
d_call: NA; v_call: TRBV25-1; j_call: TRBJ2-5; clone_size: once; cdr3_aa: CASSGRDSGPQETQYF; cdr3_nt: TGTGCCAGCAGTGGCCGGGACTCCGGTCCCCAAGAGACCCAGTACTTC
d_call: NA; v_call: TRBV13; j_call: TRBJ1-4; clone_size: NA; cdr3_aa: CASSLGDSLTSNEKLFF; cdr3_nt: TGTGCCAGCAGCTTAGGAGACAGCCTCACTTCTAATGAAAAACTGTTTTTT
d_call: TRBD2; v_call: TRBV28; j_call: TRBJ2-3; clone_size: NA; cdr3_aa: CASSLFLGGSTDTQYF; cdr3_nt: TGTGCCAGCAGTTTATTCTTGGGAGGGTCCACAGATACGCAGTATTTT
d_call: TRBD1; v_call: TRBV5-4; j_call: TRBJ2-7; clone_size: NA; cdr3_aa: CASSVAGTGTYEQYF; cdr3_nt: TGTGCCAGCAGCGTCGCCGGGACAGGGACCTACGAGCAGTACTTC
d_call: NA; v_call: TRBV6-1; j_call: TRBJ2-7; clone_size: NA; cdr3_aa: CASSGGDSSYEQYF; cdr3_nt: TGTGCCAGCAGTGGGGGCGATAGTTCCTACGAGCAGTACTTC
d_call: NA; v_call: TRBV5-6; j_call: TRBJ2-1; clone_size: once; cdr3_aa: CASSLGAANEQFF; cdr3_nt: TGTGCCAGCAGCTTAGGTGCTGCGAATGAGCAGTTCTTC
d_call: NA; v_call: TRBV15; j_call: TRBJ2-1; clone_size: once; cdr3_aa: CATSDRDYNEQFF; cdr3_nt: TGTGCCACCAGCGACCGGGACTACAATGAGCAGTTCTTC
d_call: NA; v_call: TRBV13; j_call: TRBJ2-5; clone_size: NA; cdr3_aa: CASSFEEEETQYF; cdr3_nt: TGTGCCAGCAGCTTCGAAGAGGAAGAGACCCAGTACTTC
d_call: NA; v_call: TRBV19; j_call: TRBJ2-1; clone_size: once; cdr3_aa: CASSIRLSANEQFF; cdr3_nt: TGTGCCAGTAGTATCCGACTATCGGCAAATGAGCAGTTCTTC
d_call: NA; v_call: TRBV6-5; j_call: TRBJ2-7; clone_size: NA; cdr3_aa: CASSYSLEYEQYF; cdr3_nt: TGTGCCAGCAGTTACTCTTTGGAGTACGAGCAGTACTTC
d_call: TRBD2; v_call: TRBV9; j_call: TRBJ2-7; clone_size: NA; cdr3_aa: CASSATSSSSYEQYF; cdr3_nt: TGTGCCAGCAGCGCGACTAGCTCCAGCTCCTACGAGCAGTACTTC
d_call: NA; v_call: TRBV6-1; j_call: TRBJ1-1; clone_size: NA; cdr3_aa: CASSEIVTEAFF; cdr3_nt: TGTGCCAGCAGTGAAATAGTCACTGAAGCTTTCTTT
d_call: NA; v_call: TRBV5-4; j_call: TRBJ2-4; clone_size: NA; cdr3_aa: CASSGSEAKNIQYF; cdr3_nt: TGTGCCAGCAGCGGTAGTGAGGCCAAAAACATTCAGTACTTC
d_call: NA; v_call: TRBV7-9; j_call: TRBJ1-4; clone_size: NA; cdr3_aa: CASSLVAGYEKLFF; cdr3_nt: TGTGCCAGCAGCTTAGTGGCTGGGTATGAAAAACTGTTTTTT
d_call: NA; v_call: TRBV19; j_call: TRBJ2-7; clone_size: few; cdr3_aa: CASSIGFGAYEQYF; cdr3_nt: TGTGCCAGTAGTATAGGGTTCGGCGCCTACGAGCAGTACTTC